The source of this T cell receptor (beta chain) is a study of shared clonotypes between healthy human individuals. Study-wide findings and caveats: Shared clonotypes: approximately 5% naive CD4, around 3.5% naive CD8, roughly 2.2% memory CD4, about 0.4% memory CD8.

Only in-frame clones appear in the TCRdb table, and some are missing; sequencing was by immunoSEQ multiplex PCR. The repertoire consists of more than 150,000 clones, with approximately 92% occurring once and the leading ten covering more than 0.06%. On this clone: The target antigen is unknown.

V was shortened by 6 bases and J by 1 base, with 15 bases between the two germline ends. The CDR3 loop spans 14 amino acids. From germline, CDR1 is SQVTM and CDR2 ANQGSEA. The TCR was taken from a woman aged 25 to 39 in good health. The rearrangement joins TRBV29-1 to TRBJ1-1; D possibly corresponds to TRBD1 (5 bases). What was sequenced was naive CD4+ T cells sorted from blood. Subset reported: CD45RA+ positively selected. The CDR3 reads CSVEGILRNTEAFF. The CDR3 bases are TGCAGCGTCGAGGGGATCCTGAGGAACACTGAAGCTTTCTTT.